Following are 26 T cell receptor beta chains from one sample sequenced in a study of CD8 T cells in Susac syndrome. Random hexamers were used to reverse transcribe roughly 0.45 to 1 ug of RNA. TCRdb recomputed calls from the immunoSEQ multiplex PCR reads with MiXCR, one row per CDR3 protein. The table records about 130,000 distinct CDR3 sequences, around 94% of them present only once. Material: CD4+ T cells from PBMCs. Receptor source: a human donor in good health.

Only a few counts were recorded for this clonotype. The CDR3 DNA sequence: TGTGCCAGCAGCTTGAGCGGGGTCCAAGAGACCCAGTACTTC. This encodes CASSLSGVQETQYF. This chain uses TRBV5-5 with TRBJ2-5; 7 bases match TRBD2. The germline V gene encodes CDR1 SGHKS and CDR2 YYEKEE (reference sequence). J lost 1 base, V lost 1 base, and 1 base had no gene match. The CDR3 is 14 amino acids.

J is TRBJ2-7 and V is TRBV5-1; D may be TRBD2 (6 bases). Germline V lookup: CDR1 SGHRS, CDR2 YFSETQ. The length of the CDR3 is 14 residues. V shed 4 bases and J shed 3 bases, with 14 bases lying between them. CDR3 bases: TGCGCCAGCAGCCCCAGTTGGGGAGGCTACGAGCAGTACTTC. It yields the protein CASSPSWGGYEQYF.

This chain uses TRBV19 with TRBJ2-2; 7 bases are a match to TRBD2. Unmatched junction bases numbered 10, after V lost 7 bases and J lost 8 bases. The CDR3 length is 14 residues. Germline V gene lookup returns CDR1 LNHDA and CDR2 SQIVND (reference sequence). CDR3 sequence reads: CASTVQRGVGELFF. CDR3 in DNA: TGTGCCAGTACCGTACAGCGGGGCGTGGGGGAGCTGTTTTTT.

V gene TRBV29-1 combines with J gene TRBJ2-2; D is possibly TRBD2 (6 bases). Trimming took 5 bases from V and 4 from J, leaving 14 bases between them. Germline V gene sequence: CDR1 SQVTM, CDR2 ANQGSEA. The CDR3 has 14 amino acids. The DNA for the CDR3 is TGCAGCGTTACACGGGGGTTCGGCACCGGGGAGCTGTTTTTT. Protein: CSVTRGFGTGELFF.

The chain employs TRBV18 and TRBJ2-4; no clear D. The germline V gene encodes CDR1 KGHSH and CDR2 LQKENI. The CDR3 has 16 residues. Trimming pared 3 bases from V and 0 bases from J, leaving 12 bases between. The CDR3 DNA follows: TGTGCCAGCTCACCGCCAAGGGCTATAGCCAAAAACATTCAGTACTTC. Translation gives CASSPPRAIAKNIQYF.

The chain recombines TRBV5-1 with TRBJ2-3; maybe TRBD1 (6 bases). This CDR3 region has 14 residues. Germline lookup yields CDR1 SGHRS and CDR2 YFSETQ. V gave up 2 bases and J gave up 5 bases, with 12 bases separating them. The CDR3 nucleotides are TGCGCCAGCAGCTTAGGACAGCCTGGAGATACGCAGTATTTT. Translation gives CASSLGQPGDTQYF. Complete variable domain (other parts from reference TRBV5-1 and TRBJ2-3): KAGVTQTPRYLIKTRGQQVTLSCSPISGHRSVSWYQQTPGQGLQFLFEYFSETQRNKGNFPGRFSGRQFSNSRSEMNVSTLELGDSALYLCASSLGQPGDTQYFGPGTRLTVL.

The chain joins TRBV7-2 to TRBJ2-2; the D is unclear. V dropped 5 bases and J dropped 7 bases, with 8 bases sitting between them. CDR1 is SGHTA and CDR2 is FQGNSA in the germline V gene. CDR3 length equals 12 residues. The CDR3 region is CASSPTNGELFF. The DNA for the CDR3 is TGTGCCAGCAGCCCCACAAACGGGGAGCTGTTTTTT.

This clonotype was found once. This rearrangement joins TRBV7-2 to TRBJ2-7; 7 nucleotides agree with TRBD1. The ends lost 5 bases at V and 0 bases at J; junction bases unmatched: 4. Germline V gene sequence: CDR1 SGHTA, CDR2 FQGNSA. The CDR3 covers 14 residues. This CDR3 is CASSTQGSSYEQYF. DNA of the CDR3: TGTGCCAGCAGCACACAGGGGTCCTCCTACGAGCAGTACTTC.

The rearrangement uses TRBV6-5 and TRBJ1-6, with D uncertain. CDR1 is MNHEY, CDR2 SVGAGI, per germline. The ends were cut back, 10 bases at V and 7 bases at J, with 11 bases in the middle. The CDR3 runs to 12 residues. CDR3 DNA sequence: TGTGCCACTTCAGGACGAAATTCACCCCTCCACTTT. It encodes CATSGRNSPLHF.

J is TRBJ2-7 and V is TRBV6-1; TRBD2 matches 14 bases. This CDR3 region has 16 residues. Trimming removed 10 bases from V and 0 bases from J; junction bases left unmatched: 8. Germline V CDR1 and CDR2: MNHNS, SASEGT. The CDR3 loop is CATTGLAGASSYEQYF. Here the CDR3 DNA reads TGTGCCACTACGGGACTAGCGGGAGCGAGCTCCTACGAGCAGTACTTC.

Comments on this clonotype: The conserved phenylalanine or tryptophan is not found at the CDR3 terminus, so this likely reflects a read error. This rearrangement joins TRBV3-1 to TRBJ2-4, with 9 bases aligning to TRBD2. With V trimmed by 1 base and J by 2 bases, 3 bases remained unmatched. Looked up from germline, CDR1 is LGHDT and CDR2 is YNNKEL (reference sequence). There are 16 residues in the CDR3. The CDR3 protein is CASSQGTSGPKNIQYL. The DNA of the CDR3 is TGTGCCAGCAGCCAAGGTACTAGCGGGCCCAAAAACATTCAGTACCTC.

J is TRBJ1-1 and V is TRBV11-2, with TRBD1 matching 8 bases. Losses at the gene ends were 1 base for V and 3 bases for J; bases not matched to a gene: 4. This CDR3 is built from 15 residues. In germline, CDR1 is SGHAT, CDR2 FQNNGV. In nucleotides, the CDR3 is TGTGCCAGCAGCTTAGTTGTGACAGGGGACACTGAAGCTTTCTTT. This gives the protein CASSLVVTGDTEAFF.

The chain couples TRBV6-5 to TRBJ1-2; 9 positions match TRBD1. CDR1 and CDR2 from the germline V gene are MNHEY and SVGAGI. The CDR3 is 18 amino acids. With V trimmed by 0 bases and J by 2 bases, 10 bases remained unmatched. DNA of the CDR3: TGTGCCAGCAGTTACTCCGGGACAGGGAAGTTCCCGAACTATGGCTACACCTTC. It translates to CASSYSGTGKFPNYGYTF.

The chain carries TRBV3-1 and TRBJ1-1, with D uncertain. V was trimmed by 4 bases and J by 6 bases, leaving 15 bases between them. CDR1 LGHDT and CDR2 YNNKEL come from the germline V gene (reference sequence). The CDR3 consists of 14 residues. CDR3 residues: CASSPQEGLSEAFF. The CDR3 nucleotides are TGTGCCAGCAGCCCCCAGGAAGGACTCTCTGAAGCTTTCTTT.

The V and J genes are TRBV24-1 and TRBJ2-5, with a weak D call TRBD1 (6 bases). Between the trimmed V and J ends, which lost 4 bases and 5 bases, there was a span of 13 bases. This CDR3 is 14 amino acids long. Germline values: CDR1 KGHDR, CDR2 SFDVKD. The CDR3 nucleotides read TGTGCCACCAGTGACCCCGGCAGGGGCGAGACCCAGTACTTC. Amino acid sequence: CATSDPGRGETQYF.

This clonotype was seen once. The chain employs TRBV18 and TRBJ1-1; D gene unclear. The CDR3 extends over 16 amino acids. V lost 3 bases and J 0 bases, leaving 14 bases between the germline ends. In germline, CDR1 is KGHSH, CDR2 LQKENI. CDR3 nucleotide sequence: TGTGCCAGCTCACCTTCACGGGAGGCACTGAACACTGAAGCTTTCTTT. Translated: CASSPSREALNTEAFF.

The chain couples TRBV4-3 to TRBJ2-1, with 7 bases matching TRBD2. Losses at the gene ends were 0 bases for V and 6 bases for J; bases not matched to a gene: 5. The CDR3 contains 15 residues. Per germline, CDR1 LGHNA and CDR2 YSLEER. Written as DNA, the CDR3 is TGCGCCAGCAGCCAAGAGGAGCGGGGAGGCAATGAGCAGTTCTTC. It is translated as CASSQEERGGNEQFF.

The chain is built from TRBV19 and TRBJ2-7, with D perhaps being TRBD1 or TRBD2 (5 bases each). V shed 6 bases and J shed 6 bases, with 15 bases lying between them. There are 13 residues in the CDR3. Germline CDR1 is LNHDA and CDR2 is SQIVND (reference sequence). CDR3 coding DNA: TGTGCCAGTAGCCGGGACGGCGGACTCGAGCAGTACTTC. It codes for CASSRDGGLEQYF.

The chain joins TRBV7-2 to TRBJ1-1, with D tentatively TRBD1 (6 bases). CDR1 is SGHTA and CDR2 is FQGNSA in the germline V gene. The CDR3 is 14 amino acids. V was cut by 1 base and J by 4 bases, with 10 bases left in between. The DNA of the CDR3 is TGTGCCAGCAGCTTAGACAGGGAAGTCACTGAAGCTTTCTTT. Protein: CASSLDREVTEAFF.

This chain joins TRBV3-1 and TRBJ2-1; TRBD2 might be the D (5 bases). Germline V gene data show CDR1 as LGHDT and CDR2 as YNNKEL (reference sequence). Between the trimmed V and J ends, which lost 0 bases and 3 bases, there was a span of 15 bases. The CDR3 consists of 17 residues. CDR3 sequence: CASSQDRGQAVYNEQFF. The CDR3 DNA sequence: TGTGCCAGCAGCCAAGATAGAGGGCAGGCAGTCTACAATGAGCAGTTCTTC.

The chain links TRBV7-2 to TRBJ1-1; 7 bases agree with TRBD1. Germline trimming cut 3 bases from V and 10 bases from J; bases unmatched to any gene: 8. This CDR3 has 13 residues. Looked up from germline, CDR1 is SGHTA and CDR2 is FQGNSA. The CDR3 loop is CASSLEYRGRAFF. The CDR3 region has the DNA TGTGCCAGCAGCTTGGAATACAGGGGAAGAGCTTTCTTT.

This rearrangement joins TRBV30 to TRBJ1-2; a possible D gene is TRBD1 (5 bases). The germline gives CDR1 GTSNPN, CDR2 SVGIG (reference sequence). Trimming pared 0 bases from V and 3 bases from J, leaving 11 bases between. CDR3 length: 14 amino acids. The CDR3 is CAWSVWGSHYGYTF. The CDR3 nucleotides read TGTGCCTGGAGTGTTTGGGGCTCCCACTATGGCTACACCTTC.

This chain uses TRBV5-1 with TRBJ2-7; 7 positions agree with TRBD1. J was trimmed by 2 bases and V by 4 bases; bases with no gene match: 6. This CDR3 is built from 14 residues. Germline loops: CDR1 SGHRS, CDR2 YFSETQ. This CDR3 is CASSGPGQTYEQYF. The CDR3 DNA is TGCGCCAGCAGCGGTCCGGGACAGACCTACGAGCAGTACTTC.

This clonotype was observed once. The V call is TRBV5-4, the J call TRBJ1-1; weak D call: TRBD1 (5 bases). Trimming stripped 3 bases from V and 4 bases from J, with 13 bases between. This CDR3 comprises 14 residues. CDR1 SGHNT and CDR2 YYREEE come from the germline V gene (reference sequence). DNA for the CDR3: TGTGCCAGCAGCTGGCGCGGGGGTTTCACTGAAGCTTTCTTT. Protein sequence: CASSWRGGFTEAFF.

V and J are TRBV5-5 and TRBJ2-3; TRBD2 matches at 7 bases. The CDR3 extends over 15 amino acids. V dropped 9 bases and J dropped 3; count of bases not matched to a gene: 13. CDR1 is SGHKS and CDR2 is YYEKEE in the germline V gene (reference sequence). The CDR3 here is CATYRTRGGTDTQYF. CDR3 sequence (DNA): TGTGCCACCTACAGGACCCGGGGAGGGACAGATACGCAGTATTTT.

V gene TRBV5-1 combines with J gene TRBJ2-5, with TRBD1 matching over 11 bases. This CDR3 contains 14 residues. CDR1 is SGHRS and CDR2 is YFSETQ in the germline V gene. J was trimmed by 3 bases and V by 4 bases; bases with no gene match: 2. The CDR3 is CASSPGQGEETQYF. As DNA, the CDR3 is TGCGCCAGCAGCCCGGGACAGGGGGAAGAGACCCAGTACTTC.